This T cell receptor (beta chain) appears in the sequencing data of a study of shared clonotypes between healthy human individuals. Study as a whole: Donors were a couple of women and a few men aged 18 to 49.

From germline, CDR1 is SGHDN and CDR2 FVKESK. The CDR3 has 15 residues. V was cut by 2 bases and J by 0 bases, with 10 bases left in between. The material for each subset, its genomic DNA, was split evenly across several immunoSEQ plates. Ten immunoSEQ deep assay plates held the unsorted PBMC DNA. Only in-frame clones appear in the TCRdb table, and some are missing; sequencing was by immunoSEQ multiplex PCR. This sample has around 500,000 clones, with around 79% found just once. Donors were healthy HIV-negative adults without recently reported acute infections or vaccinations. The chain has TRBV14 and TRBJ1-1; D is uncertain. The TCR sequence derives from a woman in her thirties or forties in good health. Some clones in this sample may be carry-over from other donors' samples. Sequences were obtained from PBMCs. The CDR3 loop is CASSQRVTLNTEAFF. As DNA, the CDR3 is TGTGCCAGCAGCCAAAGGGTGACATTGAACACTGAAGCTTTCTTT. The full variable domain, with the rest looked up from reference TRBV14 and TRBJ1-1, is EAGVTQFPSHSVIEKGQTVTLRCDPISGHDNLYWYRRVMGKEIKFLLHFVKESKQDESGMPNNRFLAERTGGTYSTLKVQPAELEDSGVYFCASSQRVTLNTEAFFGQGTRLTVV.